The entry that follows covers one T cell receptor beta chain sequence. What antigen it recognizes has not been identified. There are no base qualities to consult, and no much larger clone falls within one base. This sample is part of a study of beta chain features in type 1 diabetes (dated by TCRdb to between 2017 and 2018). Turning to the overall study: Mean age, gender distribution, total cell number and subset yield did not differ between patients and healthy donors. A total of under 140,000,000 sorted cells were examined across all samples, and the number of cells per subset was strongly correlated with RNA yield. The study compared the TCRB repertoires of sorted circulating CD4+ T cell subsets in recently diagnosed type 1 diabetes patients with those in matched healthy donors. Whereas all 28 donors provided naive and central memory subsets, regulatory and stem cell-like memory subsets were isolated from just 8 patients and roughly eight healthy donors.

Each donor gave one peripheral blood draw, averaging approximately 0.12 L, which was collected into heparinised tubes. A BD FACSAria II and a panel including CD45RO, CCR7, CD25, CD127, CD95 and CD27 were used to sort naive, central memory, regulatory and stem cell-like memory CD4+ T cells. A purity above 95% was achieved for all sorted populations. PBMCs were separated immediately by Lymphoprep density gradient centrifugation and were stained directly, without being cultured. So that batch effects would be minimized, each experiment stained and sorted samples in pairs, pairing one healthy donor with one patient. Points the paper makes about the study in general: In all four CD4+ subsets, TCRB CDR3 length was moderately but significantly shorter in type 1 diabetes patients. At VDJ recombination sites, patients with type 1 diabetes made fewer insertions and deleted more nucleotides, a pattern implying thymic rearrangement abnormalities. Because cDNA rather than genomic DNA was sequenced, highly expressing activated cells could have been over-represented, although no difference in activation and CD3 levels was found between groups. Naive, central memory and regulatory TCRB repertoires appeared more similar among patients than among healthy donors. Only small numbers of individuals were included in the HLA sub-analyses, which left unresolved whether HLA type had any influence on TCRB rearrangement. PCR might favor shorter templates, but patient and control samples were amplified and corrected together, so any skew would affect both groups equally.

The entire amount of isolated RNA was reverse transcribed using the High Capacity cDNA Reverse Transcription Kit, so the sequenced TCRB transcripts were expressed ones. Naive, central memory and regulatory T cell samples underwent deep immunoSEQ sequencing, averaging around 3.6 million total reads per sample. Sorted cells were lysed in RLT buffer and RNA was extracted with DNase-treated RNeasy Micro or Mini kits, depending on cell number. Each cell subset was processed on its own to prevent cross-contamination, while patient and healthy donor samples were processed together. The immunoSEQ multiplex PCR was used to amplify TCRB sequences from cDNA, yielding 87-bp fragments that span the CDR3 region. The amplicons were sequenced using the Illumina HiSeq platform. On the study's bioinformatics: Synthetic template baselines were used to correct PCR bias computationally, reads within Hamming distance 2 were collapsed, and singletons that could not be merged were discarded. Reads were aligned to IMGT to assign V, D and J genes, CDR3 length, and insertions or deletions at six rearrangement sites. Clonotype counts were normalized to sorted cell number within each subset before computing true diversity and Gini coefficients with the tcR R package. The overlap coefficient, calculated on TCRB nucleotide sequences, was used to measure repertoire sharing. TCRdb obtained this table from immuneACCESS and retained in-frame rearrangements with V and J assigned. These tables miss some clones; where compared with another copy, unresolved V genes account for less than half of the shortfall, and the remainder is unexplained. V, J and clone size are those of that table, while D and trimming were read from the DNA. Across this sample there are about 150,000 clones, with about 9.3% seen only once. 0.5% of the sample rests with the top ten.

Sequences LNHDA (CDR1) and SQIVND (CDR2) are obtained from the germline V gene (reference sequence). The CDR3 holds 15 amino acids from the cysteine to the phenylalanine. Just the 45-base CDR3 DNA is kept, in frame starting at base 1. Clipping removes 5 bases from V and 2 bases from J, with 4 as the unmatched junction base count. The receptor comes from a young man with type 1 diabetes. Here the chain combines TRBV19 and TRBJ1-5; TRBD1 fits 9 bases in the junction. Sample: central memory CD4+ T cells from blood. CDR3 region: CASSQDRGGNQPQHF. The nucleotide sequence is given as TGTGCCAGTAGTCAAGACAGGGGGGGCAATCAGCCCCAGCATTTT.